What follows is one TCR beta chain and its context. Its target is unknown. In the same sample, other DNA sequences code for this CDR3. This entry belongs to a study of shared clonotypes between healthy human individuals. Study-wide points: In four donors, around 4.5% of naive CD4 clonotypes appeared in common.

Healthy HIV-negative adults without recent acute infections or vaccinations served as donors. CD45RA+ naive and CD45RA-negative memory subsets were separated from CD4+ cells. The authors distributed each subset's genomic DNA evenly over several immunoSEQ plates. Measured with immunoSEQ multiplex PCR; TCRdb has only the in-frame clones, and not every one. The repertoire holds some 980,000 clones, with around three quarters as singletons. The CDR3 is 14 residues long. Per the germline V gene, CDR1 is MNHNS and CDR2 is SASEGT. V lost 0 bases and J 7 bases, leaving 12 bases between the germline ends. The specimen sequenced was memory CD4+ T cells sorted from blood. Stated subset: CD45RA-negative fraction. This receptor was obtained from a man aged 18 to 29 in good health. The rearrangement joins TRBV6-1 to TRBJ2-5, with TRBD2 as a possible D gene (6 bases). The CDR3 DNA sequence: TGTGCCAGCAGTGAAGCGGGGGGAAAGGGGACCCAGTACTTC. Amino acids: CASSEAGGKGTQYF.